These T cell receptor beta chains were read from a single sample in a study of T cell changes during pregnancy in multiple sclerosis. TCRdb's table, derived via immunoSEQ multiplex PCR, lists solely in-frame clones and lacks some. The data show approximately 38,000 clones, roughly 90% seen once. The sequencing here drew on CD8+ T cells from peripheral blood mononuclear cells, taken in the third trimester of pregnancy. Source of these receptors: a female donor with multiple sclerosis, enrolled in a pregnancy study. The conserved cysteine and the conserved F or W are not part of the CDR3 here. Each record gives: V gene, CDR3 protein.

>TRBV5-4
ASSYLAGAEETQY
>TRBV7-8
ASLPGISGEQF
>TRBV5-5
ASSLGTSGVSYEQY
>TRBV30
ALTDTGELF
>TRBV19
ASDSGRAIGELF
>TRBV7-9
ASSKTWDRGGDGYT
>TRBV7-9
ASSALADQETQY
>TRBV5-6
ASSFLGFDGYT
>TRBV9
ASTDSYNEQF
>TRBV6-4
ASSGLAGGTDTQY
>TRBV6-1
ASSEAQGNEQF
>TRBV6-6
ATGGGGEGYT
>TRBV7-9
ASSSPPDRIYNEQF
>TRBV6-6
ASLNPAYRLQ
>TRBV18
ASSDLKTGYNTGELF
>TRBV5-6
ASSLGARGGRRNTKQY
>TRBV6-5
ASSLWTGDNEQF
>TRBV27
ASSSSTGYGGYT
>TRBV4-3
ASRSSGSGELF
>TRBV19
ASSIGTGVEQY
>TRBV28
ASSLWGAKREGRAYEQY
>TRBV7-9
ASSSYYSGNYSNQPQH
>TRBV6-4
ASSDGRGEQF
>TRBV4-3
ASSQETSVYEQY
>TRBV7-9
ASSPRGPDTQY